This passage covers 22 T cell receptor beta chains from one sample sequenced in a study of blood T cells in healthy people across ages. Together with a sample-barcoded 5' primer, a J-beta primer mix was included in a second PCR lasting roughly 6 to 12 cycles. TCRdb called the 5' RACE reads again in MiXCR, with one record for every CDR3 protein. The table has about 780,000 distinct CDR3 sequences, around half seen once. The sequencing sample was made of blood. These receptors were taken from a man older than 75 in good health.

The rearrangement uses TRBV2 and TRBJ2-7, with 9 nucleotides matching TRBD1. This CDR3 comprises 15 residues. V lost 11 bases, J lost 2 bases, and 13 bases stayed unmatched. Germline V gene data show CDR1 as SNHLY and CDR2 as FYNNEI. The CDR3 reads CAAREVGTGTYEQYF. The CDR3 DNA follows: TGTGCCGCCAGAGAGGTCGGGACAGGGACCTACGAGCAGTACTTC. Drawing the rest from reference TRBV2 and TRBJ2-7, the complete variable domain is EPEVTQTPSHQVTQMGQEVILRCVPISNHLYFYWYRQILGQKVEFLVSFYNNEISEKSEIFDDQFSVERPDGSNFTLKIRSTKLEDSAMYFCAAREVGTGTYEQYFGPGTRLTVT.

This clonotype was counted between two and nine times. The chain joins TRBV12-3 or TRBV12-4 to TRBJ2-2; D unclear. The ends were cut back, 5 bases at V and 0 bases at J, with 4 bases in the middle. The CDR3 contains 13 residues. CDR3 nucleotides: TGTGCCAGCAGTCCCCCGAACACCGGGGAGCTGTTTTTT. Translation: CASSPPNTGELFF.

The chain employs TRBV24-1 and TRBJ2-3, with 7 bases aligning to TRBD2. V trimming: 4 bases; J trimming: 0 bases; junction bases outside the gene matches: 12. The germline V gene encodes CDR1 KGHDR and CDR2 SFDVKD. The length of the CDR3 is 18 residues. CDR3 DNA: TGTGCCACCAGTGAAAGGGCTAGCGGACTCACTAGCACAGATACGCAGTATTTT. Translated: CATSERASGLTSTDTQYF.

This clonotype appeared once. Its ends do not fully match the called genes, so a read error is possible. This rearrangement joins TRBV4-2 to TRBJ2-1; 10 positions agree with TRBD2. This CDR3 comprises 13 residues. Looked up from germline, CDR1 is LGHNA and CDR2 is YNFKEQ. The CDR3 DNA reads TGTGCCAGCAGCACTAGCGGGAAAGATGAGCAGTTATTC. Translation: CASSTSGKDEQLF.

The CDR3 protein is CASGRIAGGPDTQYF. The CDR3 bases are TGTGCCAGCGGCCGAATAGCGGGAGGGCCAGATACGCAGTATTTT. The V call is TRBV12-3 or TRBV12-4, the J call TRBJ2-3; TRBD2 agrees at 11 bases. Trimming cost V 8 bases and J 4 bases; bases outside gene matches: 8. The CDR3 is 15 residues long.

Concerning this clonotype: One junction end disagrees with the germline gene, perhaps due to a read error. The rearrangement uses TRBV7-2 and TRBJ2-3; 7 bases agree with TRBD2. The V gene's germline CDR1 is SGHTA and CDR2 FQGNSA. The CDR3 has 15 amino acids. CDR3 nucleotide sequence: TGTGCCAGCAGCCGCGTCTCGGGAGGCACAGATACGCGGTATTTT. Its translation is CASSRVSGGTDTRYF.

V gene TRBV7-9 combines with J gene TRBJ2-1; 7 bases are a match to TRBD2. This CDR3 comprises 15 residues. CDR1 and CDR2 (germline): SEHNR, FQNEAQ (reference sequence). Trimming removed 5 bases from V and 7 bases from J; junction bases left unmatched: 11. CDR3 loop: CASSLMGSGLNEQFF. For the CDR3, the DNA is TGTGCCAGCAGCCTCATGGGTAGCGGGCTTAATGAGCAGTTCTTC.

The chain is built from TRBV6-2 or TRBV6-3 and TRBJ2-4; TRBD1 matches at 7 bases. The J call may be mistaken, given a closer DNA end match to TRBJ2-7. The CDR3 spans 17 residues. Germline CDR1 reads MNHEY; CDR2 reads SVGEGT. CDR3 sequence reads: CASSYSITGAPGAEQYF. CDR3 DNA: TGTGCCAGCAGTTACTCGATAACAGGGGCCCCTGGGGCCGAGCAGTACTTC.

The chain recombines TRBV20-1 with TRBJ2-1, with no clear D. V lost 5 bases to trimming and J lost 1 base, with 6 bases between them. The CDR3 extends over 12 amino acids. Germline V gene lookup returns CDR1 DFQATT and CDR2 SNEGSKA (reference sequence). CDR3 DNA sequence: TGCAGTGCTCCACGATCCTACAATGAGCAGTTCTTC. It codes for CSAPRSYNEQFF.

In regard to this clonotype: A much larger clone lies a single base off, so this may be a read error. The gene calls are TRBV4-2 and TRBJ2-7; 9 nucleotides match TRBD2. The CDR3 length is 14 residues. Germline CDR1 and CDR2: LGHNA and YNFKEQ. With 6 bases clipped from V and 7 bases from J, the junction kept 10 bases outside the gene matches. CDR3 nucleotides: TGTGCCAGCAGTGCTAGCGGGATATACGATGAGCAGTACTTC. Its protein is CASSASGIYDEQYF.

V is TRBV7-2 and J is TRBJ2-2; 8 nucleotides match TRBD1. This CDR3 has 17 residues. Germline lookup yields CDR1 SGHTA and CDR2 FQGNSA. V lost 1 base, J lost 6 bases, and 10 bases stayed unmatched. The DNA for the CDR3 is TGTGCCAGCAGCTTAGGTCCCAGGGGGCAGGGACCCGGGGAGCTGTTTTTT. It translates to CASSLGPRGQGPGELFF.

This sequence joins TRBV5-1 and TRBJ2-5; D possibly matches TRBD1 or TRBD2 (6 bases each). Germline V CDR1 and CDR2: SGHRS, YFSETQ. The V end lost 7 bases, the J end lost 0 bases, and 10 bases lay between the germline ends. This CDR3 has 13 amino acids. As DNA, the CDR3 is TGCGCCAGCCTGGGGGGCAACCAAGAGACCCAGTACTTC. Translating it yields CASLGGNQETQYF.

This clonotype was observed many times. The chain couples TRBV12-3 or TRBV12-4 to TRBJ2-7; 10 bases map to TRBD1. The trim removed 8 bases at V and 6 bases at J, leaving 10 bases unmatched. The CDR3 is 14 residues long. This chain's CDR3 is CASGTSGTGAEQYF. DNA of the CDR3: TGTGCCAGCGGAACCTCCGGGACAGGGGCCGAGCAGTACTTC.

A few counts support this clonotype. The CDR3 region has the DNA TGTGCCACCCTTGCGTGGGGGACCTACGAGCAGTACTTC. Encoded protein: CATLAWGTYEQYF. The J gene is TRBJ2-7, the V gene TRBV24-1; D might be TRBD1 or TRBD2, each matching 5 bases. The CDR3 spans 13 residues. Germline CDR1 and CDR2: KGHDR and SFDVKD. V lost 9 bases to trimming and J lost 2 bases, with 13 bases between them.

The V and J genes are TRBV7-9 and TRBJ2-1; D call uncertain. The CDR3 extends over 15 amino acids. Germline V lookup: CDR1 SEHNR, CDR2 FQNEAQ (reference sequence). V lost 5 bases and J lost 7, with 18 bases in between. CDR3 region: CASSNEGGRGNEQFF. The CDR3 nucleotides are TGTGCCAGCAGCAATGAAGGTGGCCGAGGAAATGAGCAGTTCTTC.

This clonotype appeared a few times. The J gene is TRBJ2-7, the V gene TRBV4-3, with D possibly matching TRBD2 (6 bases). CDR3 size: 13 residues. V was clipped by 4 bases and J by 4 bases, with 11 bases between them. The germline V gene has CDR1 LGHNA and CDR2 YSLEER. CDR3 nucleotides: TGCGCCAGCAGCCGGGGACTTACGTACGAGCAGTACTTC. Protein: CASSRGLTYEQYF.

The count of this clonotype is one. CDR3 region: CASSQVDRRGRAFF. As DNA, the CDR3 is TGCGCCAGCAGCCAGGTGGACCGGCGGGGGAGAGCTTTCTTT. This chain joins TRBV4-1 and TRBJ1-1, with D possibly matching TRBD1 (5 bases). Germline-derived CDR1 and CDR2 are MGHRA and YSYEKL. Trimming shortened V by 3 bases and J by 10 bases, and 18 bases separated the two germline ends. The CDR3 totals 14 residues.

The V gene is TRBV9, the J gene TRBJ2-3; D not resolved. Germline V gene data show CDR1 as SGDLS and CDR2 as YYNGEE. There are 14 residues in the CDR3. V gave up 4 bases and J gave up 2 bases, with 11 bases separating them. CDR3 in amino acids: CASSPNSFTDTQYF. The CDR3 DNA reads as TGTGCCAGCAGCCCAAATAGTTTCACAGATACGCAGTATTTT.

This clonotype was found a few times. The chain couples TRBV27 to TRBJ2-5; 8 bases line up with TRBD2. The CDR3 runs to 15 residues. The germline CDR1 and CDR2 sequences are MNHEY and SMNVEV (reference sequence). J lost 1 base, V lost 6 bases, and 7 bases had no gene match. CDR3 sequence reads: CASSPAGVPQETQYF. CDR3 coding DNA: TGTGCCAGCAGCCCAGCGGGAGTCCCCCAAGAGACCCAGTACTTC.

The V call is TRBV29-1, the J call TRBJ1-1; D unclear. Germline CDR1 reads SQVTM; CDR2 reads ANQGSEA. Trimming took 5 bases from V and 4 from J, leaving 11 bases between them. CDR3 length equals 12 residues. The CDR3 is CSVTGVGTEAFF. CDR3 coding DNA: TGCAGCGTTACTGGGGTCGGCACTGAAGCTTTCTTT.

This clonotype appeared a few times. The rearrangement links TRBV7-2 to TRBJ2-5; 11 bases are shared with TRBD2. The V gene end was trimmed by 5 bases and the J gene end by 6 bases; junction bases not matched to a gene: 11. CDR3 length: 16 amino acids. Germline CDR1 and CDR2: SGHTA and FQGNSA. CDR3 protein: CASSAPAGTSGQTQYF. CDR3 nucleotides: TGTGCCAGCAGCGCTCCTGCCGGGACTAGCGGCCAGACCCAGTACTTC.

The CDR3 region is CSVASGLGNQPQHF. DNA of the CDR3: TGCAGCGTCGCATCAGGGTTGGGGAATCAGCCCCAGCATTTT. The V call is TRBV29-1, the J call TRBJ1-5; D perhaps matches TRBD1 (5 bases). Germline CDR1 SQVTM, CDR2 ANQGSEA. V was pared by 6 bases and J by 4 bases, with 16 bases between. This CDR3 region has 14 residues.